Shown below are 10 T cell receptor beta chains from a single sample sequenced in a study of blood T cells in healthy people across ages. Together with a sample-barcoded 5' primer, a J-beta primer mix was included in a second PCR lasting about 7 to 12 cycles. TCRdb called the 5' RACE reads again in MiXCR, with one record for every CDR3 protein. Here the sample spans about 1.4 million distinct CDR3 sequences, roughly 59% being singletons. The sequenced sample consisted of blood. These receptors originate from a young man in good health.

The rearrangement uses TRBV11-3 and TRBJ2-4; 7 bases fit TRBD1. Looked up from germline, CDR1 is SGHNT and CDR2 is YENEEA. The ends lost 4 bases at V and 8 bases at J; junction bases unmatched: 14. This CDR3 is built from 16 residues. CDR3: CASSSGLNRGSDIQYF. The CDR3 region has the DNA TGTGCCAGCAGCTCAGGCCTAAACAGGGGTTCGGACATTCAGTACTTC.

This clonotype appeared a few times. The chain has TRBV3-1 and TRBJ2-1; TRBD2 matches 7 bases. Germline CDR1 LGHDT, CDR2 YNNKEL (reference sequence). This CDR3 has 15 residues. J gave up 3 bases and V 10 bases, and 12 bases lay outside the gene matches. CDR3 protein: CATEGASGSYNEQFF. CDR3 DNA sequence: TGTGCCACCGAGGGTGCTAGCGGAAGCTACAATGAGCAGTTCTTC.

The V and J genes are TRBV20-1 and TRBJ2-1, with 14 bases identical to TRBD2. The CDR3 sequence is 13 residues long. The ends lost 7 bases at V and 7 bases at J; junction bases unmatched: 3. The germline V gene encodes CDR1 DFQATT and CDR2 SNEGSKA (reference sequence). The CDR3 bases are TGCAGTGGGACTAGCGGGAGGACGAATGAGCAGTTCTTC. Residues: CSGTSGRTNEQFF.

This chain joins TRBV25-1 and TRBJ2-7; possible D gene TRBD1, 5 bases. The CDR3 is made up of 15 amino acids. Germline V lookup: CDR1 MGHDK, CDR2 SYGVNS. V lost 4 bases and J lost 4, with 17 bases in between. The CDR3 nucleotides are TGTGCCAGCAGTGGGGGCCGGCGGCTCCCTTACGAGCAGTACTTC. Protein product: CASSGGRRLPYEQYF.

The chain has TRBV10-1 and TRBJ2-1; the D call may be TRBD1 or TRBD2 (6 bases each). Looked up from germline, CDR1 is WNHNN and CDR2 is SYGVQD (reference sequence). Trimming shortened V by 2 bases and J by 13 bases, and 24 bases separated the two germline ends. The CDR3 runs 16 residues. CDR3 DNA sequence: TGCGCCAGCAGTGAGGACAGGTTTTCGTCGGGAGAGACCCAGTTCTTC. Amino acids: CASSEDRFSSGETQFF.

This clonotype was observed a few times. Here the CDR3 DNA reads TGCGCCAGCAGCCAAGATTTATTGGAGCGGGGGGGCCATGAGCAGTTCTTC. Translated, it gives CASSQDLLERGGHEQFF. This chain links TRBV4-3 with TRBJ2-1; 10 bases map to TRBD2. The CDR3 runs to 17 residues. The germline V gene has CDR1 LGHNA and CDR2 YSLEER. The V segment lost 0 bases and the J segment 8 bases; nucleotides outside the gene matches: 10.

This chain uses TRBV7-6 with TRBJ2-7, with 10 positions matching TRBD1. J gave up 3 bases and V 4 bases, and 15 bases lay outside the gene matches. The CDR3 has 18 amino acids. Germline V lookup: CDR1 SGHVS, CDR2 FNYEAQ. DNA of the CDR3: TGTGCCAGCAGCTCAAGTGGGACAGGGGAGGCTCCTAACTACGAGCAGTACTTC. It yields the protein CASSSSGTGEAPNYEQYF.

The chain employs TRBV7-9 and TRBJ1-3; tentatively, D is TRBD1 (5 bases). This CDR3 spans 13 amino acids. V gave up 5 bases and J gave up 4 bases, with 9 bases separating them. Germline loops: CDR1 SEHNR, CDR2 FQNEAQ (reference sequence). Here the CDR3 reads CASSTGPGNTIYF. The DNA of the CDR3 is TGTGCCAGCAGCACAGGACCCGGAAACACCATATATTTT.

This chain joins TRBV5-1 and TRBJ2-5; TRBD1 or TRBD2 may be the D gene (7 bases each). The end of the DNA fits TRBJ2-1 better, so the J call may be wrong. Per germline, CDR1 SGHRS and CDR2 YFSETQ. The CDR3 totals 16 residues. The CDR3 here is CASSLGFETGRETQFF. CDR3 sequence (DNA): TGCGCCAGCAGCTTGGGTTTCGAGACAGGGCGGGAGACCCAGTTCTTC.

This clonotype occurred many times. The chain couples TRBV4-1 to TRBJ2-3, with D perhaps matching TRBD1 (5 bases). Germline CDR1 reads MGHRA; CDR2 reads YSYEKL. Trimming cost V 4 bases and J 4 bases, with 9 bases left between them. The CDR3 loop spans 13 amino acids. The CDR3 reads CASSLDSPDTQYF. CDR3 DNA: TGCGCCAGCAGCCTTGACAGTCCAGATACGCAGTATTTT.